This T cell receptor beta chain was obtained from a study of blood T cells in healthy people across ages. Study-wide points: Researchers said unsorted PBMCs prevented a conclusive naive versus antigen-experienced comparison. Comparison with aged donors showed that long-lived donors had more naive CD4+ cells and higher diversity.

Germline loops: CDR1 MNHEY, CDR2 SMNVEV (reference sequence). The CDR3 extends over 18 amino acids. V lost 8 bases and J lost 0; bases outside the gene matches: 16. Combining a sample-barcoded 5' primer with a J-beta primer mix, a second PCR ran for about 7 to 12 cycles. Via MiXCR, TCRdb re-called the 5' RACE reads, giving one row per CDR3 protein. The sample contains about 620,000 distinct CDR3 sequences, 21% of which appear only once. This clonotype has only a few counts. Its antigen is undetermined. Sequenced: blood. V and J are TRBV27 and TRBJ2-5; 9 nucleotides agree with TRBD1. This clonotype was obtained from a man aged 70 or older in good health. The CDR3 sequence is CASGLVDRGSGDQETQYF. DNA of the CDR3: TGTGCCAGCGGACTTGTAGACAGGGGGTCGGGTGACCAAGAGACCCAGTACTTC.